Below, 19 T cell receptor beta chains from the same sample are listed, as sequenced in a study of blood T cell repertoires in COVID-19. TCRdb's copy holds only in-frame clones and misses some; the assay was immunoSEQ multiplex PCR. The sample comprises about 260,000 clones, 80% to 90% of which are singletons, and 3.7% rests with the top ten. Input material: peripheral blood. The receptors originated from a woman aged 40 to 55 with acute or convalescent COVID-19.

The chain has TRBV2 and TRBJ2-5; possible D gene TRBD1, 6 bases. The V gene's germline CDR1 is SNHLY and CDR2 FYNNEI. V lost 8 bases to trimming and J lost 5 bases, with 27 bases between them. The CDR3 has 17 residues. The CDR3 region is CASGRNLQGARGETQYF. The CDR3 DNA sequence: TGTGCCAGCGGGCGAAACTTACAGGGAGCTAGAGGGGAGACCCAGTACTTC.

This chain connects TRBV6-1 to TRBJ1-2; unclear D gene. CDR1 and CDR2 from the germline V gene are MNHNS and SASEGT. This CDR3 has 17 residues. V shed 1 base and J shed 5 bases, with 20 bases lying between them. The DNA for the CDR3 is TGTGCCAGCAGTGAAGTCAACATCTCTCCAAGTGGTTATGGCTACACCTTC. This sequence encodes CASSEVNISPSGYGYTF.

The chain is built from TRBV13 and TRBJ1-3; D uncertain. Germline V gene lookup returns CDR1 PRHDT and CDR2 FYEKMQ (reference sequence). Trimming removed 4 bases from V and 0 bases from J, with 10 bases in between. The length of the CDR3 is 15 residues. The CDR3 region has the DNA TGTGCCAGCAGCTCCGCGGGCCTCTCTGGAAACACCATATATTTT. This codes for CASSSAGLSGNTIYF.

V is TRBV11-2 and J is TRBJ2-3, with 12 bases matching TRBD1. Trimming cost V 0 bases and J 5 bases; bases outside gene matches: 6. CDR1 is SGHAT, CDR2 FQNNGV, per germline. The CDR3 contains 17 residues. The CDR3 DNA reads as TGTGCCAGCAGCTTAGACCCTGGGACAGGGGGCCTAGATACGCAGTATTTT. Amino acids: CASSLDPGTGGLDTQYF.

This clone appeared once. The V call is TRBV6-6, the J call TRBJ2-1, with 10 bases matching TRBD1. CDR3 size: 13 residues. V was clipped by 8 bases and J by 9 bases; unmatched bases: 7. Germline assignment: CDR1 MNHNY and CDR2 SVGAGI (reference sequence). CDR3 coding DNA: TGTGCCAGCGGGACAGGGGAATCTAGTGAGCAGTTCTTC. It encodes CASGTGESSEQFF.

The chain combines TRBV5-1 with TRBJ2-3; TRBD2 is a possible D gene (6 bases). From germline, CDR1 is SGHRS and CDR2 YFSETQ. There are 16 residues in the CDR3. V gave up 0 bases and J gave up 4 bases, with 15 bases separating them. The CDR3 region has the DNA TGCGCCAGCAGCTTGGGACTAGGAGAGTCCGCAGATACGCAGTATTTT. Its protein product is CASSLGLGESADTQYF.

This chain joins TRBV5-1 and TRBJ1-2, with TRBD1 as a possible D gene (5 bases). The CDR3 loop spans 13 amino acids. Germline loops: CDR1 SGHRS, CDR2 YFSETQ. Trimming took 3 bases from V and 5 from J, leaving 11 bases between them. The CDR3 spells CASSSREGYGYTF. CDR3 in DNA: TGCGCCAGCAGCTCGAGGGAGGGGTATGGCTACACCTTC.

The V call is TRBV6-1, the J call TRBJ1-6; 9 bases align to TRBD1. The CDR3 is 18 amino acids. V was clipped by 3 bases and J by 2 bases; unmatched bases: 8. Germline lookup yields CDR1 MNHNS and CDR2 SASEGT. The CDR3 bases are TGTGCCAGCAGTGATTCGGGACAGGGAGCAACCTATAATTCACCCCTCCACTTT. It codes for CASSDSGQGATYNSPLHF.

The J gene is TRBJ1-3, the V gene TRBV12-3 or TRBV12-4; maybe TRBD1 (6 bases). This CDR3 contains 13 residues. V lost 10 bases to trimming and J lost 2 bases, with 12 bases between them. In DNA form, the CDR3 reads TGTGCCATCAACCGGGACACTGGAAACACCATATATTTT. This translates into CAINRDTGNTIYF.

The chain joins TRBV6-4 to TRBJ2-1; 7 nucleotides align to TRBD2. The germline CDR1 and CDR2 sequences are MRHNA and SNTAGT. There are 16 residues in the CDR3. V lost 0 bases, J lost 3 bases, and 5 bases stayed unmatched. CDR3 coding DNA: TGTGCCAGCAGTGACTCCTCGGCGGGGGACTACAATGAGCAGTTCTTC. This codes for CASSDSSAGDYNEQFF.

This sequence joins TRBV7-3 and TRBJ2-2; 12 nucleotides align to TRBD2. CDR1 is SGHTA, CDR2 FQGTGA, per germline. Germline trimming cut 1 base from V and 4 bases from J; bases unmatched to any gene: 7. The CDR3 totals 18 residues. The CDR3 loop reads CASSLNPSGGASTGELFF. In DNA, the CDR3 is TGTGCCAGCAGCTTAAATCCTAGCGGGGGGGCGAGCACCGGGGAGCTGTTTTTT.

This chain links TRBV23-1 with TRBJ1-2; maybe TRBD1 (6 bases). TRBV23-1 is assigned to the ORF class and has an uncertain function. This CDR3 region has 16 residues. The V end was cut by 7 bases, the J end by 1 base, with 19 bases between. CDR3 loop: CASTTRTAIYNYGYTF. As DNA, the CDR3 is TGCGCCAGCACCACTCGGACAGCAATATATAACTATGGCTACACCTTC.

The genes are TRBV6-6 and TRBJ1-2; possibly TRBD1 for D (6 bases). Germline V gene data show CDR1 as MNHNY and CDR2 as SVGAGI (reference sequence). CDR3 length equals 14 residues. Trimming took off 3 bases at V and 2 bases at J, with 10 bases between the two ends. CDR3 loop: CASSYRTDNYGYTF. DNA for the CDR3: TGTGCCAGCAGTTATCGGACAGACAACTATGGCTACACCTTC.

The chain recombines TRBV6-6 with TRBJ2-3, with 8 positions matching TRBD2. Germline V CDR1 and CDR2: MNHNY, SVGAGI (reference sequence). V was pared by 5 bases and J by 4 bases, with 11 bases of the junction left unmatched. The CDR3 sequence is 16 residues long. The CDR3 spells CASSLQGLGPADTQYF. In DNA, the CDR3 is TGTGCCAGCAGTCTACAGGGACTAGGTCCAGCAGATACGCAGTATTTT.

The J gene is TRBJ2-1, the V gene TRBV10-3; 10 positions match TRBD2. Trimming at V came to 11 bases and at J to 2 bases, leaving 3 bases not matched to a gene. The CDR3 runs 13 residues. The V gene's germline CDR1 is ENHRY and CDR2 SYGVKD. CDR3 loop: CAVTSGAYNEQFF. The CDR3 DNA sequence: TGTGCCGTCACTAGCGGGGCCTACAATGAGCAGTTCTTC.

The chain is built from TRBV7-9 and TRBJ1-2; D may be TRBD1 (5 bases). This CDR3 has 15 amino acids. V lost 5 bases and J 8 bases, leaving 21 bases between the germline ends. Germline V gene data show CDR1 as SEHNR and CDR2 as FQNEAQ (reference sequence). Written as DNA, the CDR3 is TGTGCCAGCAGCCCTGTTGCTGACAGAAATCGCGGCTACACCTTC. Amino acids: CASSPVADRNRGYTF.

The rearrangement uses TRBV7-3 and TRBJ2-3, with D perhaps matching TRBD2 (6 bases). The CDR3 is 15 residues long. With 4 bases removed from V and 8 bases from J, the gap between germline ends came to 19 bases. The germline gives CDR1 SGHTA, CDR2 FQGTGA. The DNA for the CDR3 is TGTGCCAGCAGCTCCGAGACTAGTAGAACGGGTACGCAGTATTTT. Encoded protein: CASSSETSRTGTQYF.

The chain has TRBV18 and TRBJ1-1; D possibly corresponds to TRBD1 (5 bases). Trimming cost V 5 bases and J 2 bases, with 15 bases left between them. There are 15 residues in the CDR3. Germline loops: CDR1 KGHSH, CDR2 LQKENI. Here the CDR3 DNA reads TGTGCCAGCTCAGCTGTCGGGGGGATTAACACTGAAGCTTTCTTT. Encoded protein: CASSAVGGINTEAFF.

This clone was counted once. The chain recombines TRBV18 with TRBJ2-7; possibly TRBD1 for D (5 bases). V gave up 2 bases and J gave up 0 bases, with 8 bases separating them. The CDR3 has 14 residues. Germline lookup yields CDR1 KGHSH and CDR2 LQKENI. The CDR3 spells CASSPGQGSYEQYV. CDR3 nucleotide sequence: TGTGCCAGCTCACCAGGGCAGGGCTCCTACGAGCAGTACGTC.